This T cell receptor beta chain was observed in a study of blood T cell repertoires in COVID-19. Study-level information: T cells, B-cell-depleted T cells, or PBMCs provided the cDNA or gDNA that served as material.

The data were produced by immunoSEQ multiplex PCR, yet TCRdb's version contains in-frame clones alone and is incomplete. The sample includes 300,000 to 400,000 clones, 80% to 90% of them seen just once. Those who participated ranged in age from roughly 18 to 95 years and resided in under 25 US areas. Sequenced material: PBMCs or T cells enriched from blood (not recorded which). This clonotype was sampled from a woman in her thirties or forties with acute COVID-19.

For the CDR3, the DNA is TGTGCCATCAGTTCAAGACTAGCGGGAGGGGAAGAGACCCAGTACTTC. The encoded protein is CAISSRLAGGEETQYF. The gene calls are TRBV10-3 and TRBJ2-5, with TRBD2 matching 14 bases. There are 16 residues in the CDR3. CDR1 and CDR2 from the germline V gene are ENHRY and SYGVKD. The ends lost 5 bases at V and 3 bases at J; junction bases unmatched: 5.